This TCR beta chain was captured by sequencing in a study of T cells in localized non-small cell lung cancer. Study-wide points: Longer overall survival was associated with a higher density of T cells in the blood. Median detection of top 100 tumor clones in adjacent lung was 57 clones. Compared with tumor, uninvolved adjacent lung displayed greater T cell clonality, ranking highest overall.

Germline values: CDR1 LNHNV, CDR2 YYDKDF (reference sequence). This CDR3 region has 15 residues. V lost 0 bases and J 5 bases, leaving 11 bases between the germline ends. Concerning this clone itself: Its antigen is not identified.

Here immunoSEQ multiplex PCR was the method, and the copy in TCRdb shows in-frame clones only, minus some. This table holds 30,000 to 40,000 clones, roughly 88% found once. The chain combines TRBV15 with TRBJ2-1; D gene unclear. The origin of this receptor is a man aged 40 to 70 with stage I lung adenocarcinoma. The source material was peripheral blood, sampled before any cancer treatment. CDR3 nucleotide sequence: TGTGCCACCAGCAGAGATCCACAAAGGAACAATGAGCAGTTCTTC. Protein product: CATSRDPQRNNEQFF.